This T cell receptor beta chain was identified in a study of cytomegalovirus exposure and HLA in healthy donors. Points from the study as a whole: The study found most TCR sequences rare, yet found some public TCRs in many donors. CMV serostatus was the only recorded immune exposure for donors.

There are a few counts of this clone. What it binds is unknown. It was with 60 Vbeta and 13 Jbeta primers that the PCR ran. Measured with immunoSEQ multiplex PCR; TCRdb has only the in-frame clones, and not every one. The table has tens of thousands of clones, under 90% seen once. CDR3 length: 15 residues. Trimming removed 2 bases from V and 2 bases from J; junction bases left unmatched: 7. CDR1 and CDR2 (germline): SGHNT, YYREEE (reference sequence). The sequenced material came from PBMCs. This chain connects TRBV5-4 to TRBJ2-7; TRBD1 agrees at 7 bases. The origin of this receptor is a man aged 50 or older in good health and CMV-seropositive. The DNA for the CDR3 is TGTGCCAGCAGCTTAGCCTCGGGACAGACCTACGAGCAGTACTTC. Amino acid sequence: CASSLASGQTYEQYF.